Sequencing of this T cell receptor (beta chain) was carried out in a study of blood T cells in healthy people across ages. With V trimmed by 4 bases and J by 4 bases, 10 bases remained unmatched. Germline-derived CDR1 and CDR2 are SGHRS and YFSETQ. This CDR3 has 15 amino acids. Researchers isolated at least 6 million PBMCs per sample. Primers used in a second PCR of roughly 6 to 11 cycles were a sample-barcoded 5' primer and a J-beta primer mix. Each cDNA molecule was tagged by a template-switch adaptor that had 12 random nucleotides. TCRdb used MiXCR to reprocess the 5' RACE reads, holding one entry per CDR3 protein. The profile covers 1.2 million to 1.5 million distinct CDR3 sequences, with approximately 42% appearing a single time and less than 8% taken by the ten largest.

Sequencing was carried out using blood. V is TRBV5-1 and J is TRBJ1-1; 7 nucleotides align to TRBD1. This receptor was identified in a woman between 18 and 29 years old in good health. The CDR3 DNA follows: TGCGCCAGCAGCCTTGTTACCGGGACAGCCACTGAAGCTTTCTTT. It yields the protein CASSLVTGTATEAFF. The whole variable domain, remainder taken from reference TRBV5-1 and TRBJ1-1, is KAGVTQTPRYLIKTRGQQVTLSCSPISGHRSVSWYQQTPGQGLQFLFEYFSETQRNKGNFPGRFSGRQFSNSRSEMNVSTLELGDSALYLCASSLVTGTATEAFFGQGTRLTVV.